Presented here are 19 T cell receptor beta chains from one specimen sequenced in a study of a mutant IDH1 vaccine in newly diagnosed glioma. These receptors lack a known antigen. The time point is: week 11, during vaccination. The vaccine gave 300 ug of a 20-mer mutant IDH1 peptide subcutaneously per dose. The method was immunoSEQ multiplex PCR; TCRdb's version includes in-frame clones alone and lacks a portion of them. The data hold some 130,000 clones, with around 80% observed a single time. The sample in question was PBMCs, obtained from a glioma patient whose treatment included an IDH1 peptide vaccine. Receptor source: a man aged 40-49 years with glioma.

V and J are TRBV18 and TRBJ2-3, with D possibly TRBD2 on 5 matching bases. The germline V gene encodes CDR1 KGHSH and CDR2 LQKENI. This CDR3 has 13 residues. Trimming took off 6 bases at V and 5 bases at J, with 12 bases between the two ends. DNA of the CDR3: TGTGCCAGCTCCCACGGAGGTGAAGATACGCAGTATTTT. Protein product: CASSHGGEDTQYF.

The V call is TRBV6-5, the J call TRBJ2-5; D could derive from TRBD1 or TRBD2 (6 bases each). Germline lookup yields CDR1 MNHEY and CDR2 SVGAGI. The CDR3 runs to 12 residues. With 2 bases removed from V and 6 bases from J, the gap between germline ends came to 7 bases. CDR3 sequence reads: CASSYGGQTQYF. The CDR3 nucleotides are TGTGCCAGCAGTTACGGGGGGCAGACCCAGTACTTC.

The chain has TRBV10-1 and TRBJ2-2; no reliable D call. Germline V gene sequence: CDR1 WNHNN, CDR2 SYGVQD (reference sequence). The V end was cut by 4 bases, the J end by 4 bases, with 10 bases between. The CDR3 totals 14 residues. DNA of the CDR3: TGCGCCAGCAGTGTCGGCAGGTCCACCGGGGAGCTGTTTTTT. It specifies CASSVGRSTGELFF.

The chain uses TRBV7-6 and TRBJ2-7, with 15 positions matching TRBD2. The CDR3 is 17 residues long. V dropped 5 bases and J dropped 3; count of bases not matched to a gene: 8. Germline V lookup: CDR1 SGHVS, CDR2 FNYEAQ. The CDR3 loop reads CASSPAGLAGGVYEQYF. The CDR3 region has the DNA TGTGCCAGCAGCCCGGCGGGACTAGCGGGAGGCGTCTACGAGCAGTACTTC.

This sequence joins TRBV6-5 and TRBJ1-2; D unresolved. The CDR3 length is 13 residues. Germline V gives CDR1 MNHEY, CDR2 SVGAGI. V was trimmed by 2 bases and J by 3 bases, leaving 7 bases between them. For the CDR3, the DNA is TGTGCCAGCAGTTACGGCGGGGACTATGGCTACACCTTC. Protein product: CASSYGGDYGYTF.

Turning to this clone: The germline gene is not matched at one end of the junction; a read error may be the cause. The V call is TRBV29-1, the J call TRBJ1-1, with 12 bases that match TRBD1. The CDR3 consists of 15 residues. CDR1 is SQVTM and CDR2 is ANQGSEA in the germline V gene. This chain's CDR3 is CSVEGTGGRKTEAFF. The CDR3 bases are TGCAGCGTAGAAGGGACAGGGGGCAGGAAGACTGAAGCTTTCTTT. Filled out from reference TRBV29-1 and TRBJ1-1, the complete variable domain reads SAVISQKPSRDICQRGTSLTIQCQVDSQVTMMFWYRQQPGQSLTLIATANQGSEATYESGFVIDKFPISRPNLTFSTLTVSNMSPEDSSIYLCSVEGTGGRKTEAFFGQGTRLTVV.

The chain joins TRBV4-3 to TRBJ1-5; perhaps TRBD1 as D (6 bases). This CDR3 region has 15 residues. Trimming cost V 0 bases and J 4 bases, with 10 bases left between them. The germline CDR1 and CDR2 sequences are LGHNA and YSLEER. As DNA, the CDR3 is TGCGCCAGCAGCCAAGAGTGGGGGCGTAATCAGCCCCAGCATTTT. Its translation is CASSQEWGRNQPQHF.

The V gene is TRBV7-9, the J gene TRBJ2-7, with TRBD1 matching 11 bases. The CDR3 is 18 residues long. Losses at the gene ends were 4 bases for V and 7 bases for J; bases not matched to a gene: 18. Germline CDR1 and CDR2: SEHNR and FQNEAQ (reference sequence). For the CDR3, the DNA is TGTGCCAGCAGCTCTTTCCCCCCGGACAGGGGGCTCGTAGGGGAGCAGTACTTC. This translates into CASSSFPPDRGLVGEQYF.

This chain links TRBV25-1 with TRBJ1-6; 7 nucleotides line up with TRBD1. The V and J ends lost 3 bases and 7 bases, in that order; junction bases with no gene match: 6. Germline V gives CDR1 MGHDK, CDR2 SYGVNS. This CDR3 has 15 amino acids. The CDR3 reads CASSDSTGFNSPLHF. The DNA for the CDR3 is TGTGCCAGCAGTGACTCGACAGGGTTCAATTCACCCCTCCACTTT.

The V gene is TRBV9, the J gene TRBJ2-7; D ambiguous. Germline V gene lookup returns CDR1 SGDLS and CDR2 YYNGEE. V lost 0 bases to trimming and J lost 5 bases, with 9 bases between them. This CDR3 is 13 amino acids long. As DNA, the CDR3 is TGTGCCAGCAGCGTAGCCCCGATCCACGAGCAGTACTTC. It translates to CASSVAPIHEQYF.

This clone was counted a few times. The J gene is TRBJ1-2, the V gene TRBV5-5, with a weak D call TRBD1 (5 bases). Trimming cost V 0 bases and J 4 bases, with 10 bases left between them. The germline V gene encodes CDR1 SGHKS and CDR2 YYEKEE (reference sequence). The CDR3 spans 14 residues. The CDR3 nucleotides are TGTGCCAGCAGCTTGGCAGGGCTGGCCTATGGCTACACCTTC. This sequence encodes CASSLAGLAYGYTF.

This chain uses TRBV29-1 with TRBJ2-7; TRBD1 matches 7 bases. This CDR3 contains 11 residues. With V trimmed by 4 bases and J by 3 bases, 0 bases remained unmatched. The germline V gene encodes CDR1 SQVTM and CDR2 ANQGSEA. The CDR3 DNA reads as TGCAGCGTTGCAGGGGGCTACGAGCAGTACTTC. It translates to CSVAGGYEQYF.

This clone was observed a few times. The rearrangement joins TRBV30 to TRBJ1-1, with D uncertain. Between the trimmed V and J ends, which lost 1 base and 12 bases, there was a span of 9 bases. The germline gives CDR1 GTSNPN, CDR2 SVGIG (reference sequence). The CDR3 covers 10 residues. The CDR3: CAWSELGPFF. As DNA, the CDR3 is TGTGCCTGGAGTGAGCTTGGACCTTTCTTT.

This clone came up once. The rearrangement uses TRBV28 and TRBJ1-5; D might be TRBD1 (6 bases). Germline CDR1 is MDHEN and CDR2 is SYDVKM. CDR3 length: 14 residues. V was shortened by 7 bases and J by 8 bases, with 18 bases between the two germline ends. The CDR3 is CASTRGGIGKPQHF. CDR3 bases: TGTGCCAGCACCCGAGGGGGGATAGGAAAGCCCCAGCATTTT.

This CDR3 reads CASSQGTVTDTQYF. CDR3 nucleotides: TGCGCCAGCAGCCAAGGGACAGTCACAGATACGCAGTATTTT. J is TRBJ2-3 and V is TRBV4-1; TRBD1 is a possible D gene (6 bases). CDR1 is MGHRA and CDR2 is YSYEKL in the germline V gene. V lost 1 base and J 2 bases, leaving 7 bases between the germline ends. CDR3 length equals 14 residues.

V gene TRBV7-9 combines with J gene TRBJ1-2; 9 bases are a match to TRBD1. V dropped 4 bases and J dropped 7; count of bases not matched to a gene: 13. Germline lookup yields CDR1 SEHNR and CDR2 FQNEAQ (reference sequence). The CDR3 contains 16 residues. The CDR3, as DNA: TGTGCCAGCAGCTGGAGCCGGGACAGGGATTCGAGTGGCTACACCTTC. Amino acids: CASSWSRDRDSSGYTF.

This sequence joins TRBV6-5 and TRBJ2-2; no clear D. Germline loops: CDR1 MNHEY, CDR2 SVGAGI. The CDR3 runs 14 residues. Trimming took off 4 bases at V and 2 bases at J, with 8 bases between the two ends. In DNA form, the CDR3 reads TGTGCCAGCAGTTTGAACGGCAACACCGGGGAGCTGTTTTTT. As protein: CASSLNGNTGELFF.

The chain couples TRBV27 to TRBJ1-1, with a tentative D call TRBD1 (6 bases). Looked up from germline, CDR1 is MNHEY and CDR2 is SMNVEV (reference sequence). V was shortened by 3 bases and J by 4 bases, with 9 bases between the two germline ends. This CDR3 has 13 amino acids. CDR3 sequence (DNA): TGTGCCAGCAGTTTTGGGGGCGGCACTGAAGCTTTCTTT. Translation: CASSFGGGTEAFF.

The rearrangement links TRBV19 to TRBJ2-2; D tentatively fits TRBD1 or TRBD2 (6 bases each). Trimming took off 5 bases at V and 5 bases at J, with 15 bases between the two ends. Looked up from germline, CDR1 is LNHDA and CDR2 is SQIVND (reference sequence). The length of the CDR3 is 15 residues. The CDR3 DNA reads TGTGCCAGTAGTCCACAAGGGGGGAGGACCGGGGAGCTGTTTTTT. Its translation is CASSPQGGRTGELFF.